This TCR beta chain appears in the sequencing data of a study of molecular identifiers for immune sequencing clone quantification. This clonotype was picked up many times. Sorted cell numbers of 20,000 to 1,000,000, with 10%, 30% or 50% RNA, served as input for naive CD8 libraries. Naive CD8 T cells were FACS-sorted by CD8+CD4-CCR7+CD45RA+ markers. TCRdb redid the calling of the PCR reads with MiXCR, one entry per CDR3 protein. The sample carries fewer than 350,000 distinct CDR3 sequences, roughly 23% recorded once. V was shortened by 10 bases and J by 4 bases, with 21 bases between the two germline ends. The germline V gene has CDR1 PRHDT and CDR2 FYEKMQ (reference sequence). CDR3 size: 15 residues.

The source material was naive CD8+ T cells from blood, with Jurkat cell RNA spiked in. Subset: FACS-sorted CD8+CD4-CCR7+CD45RA+ naive T cells. The chain is built from TRBV13 and TRBJ2-3, with TRBD2 as a possible D gene (6 bases). The receptor was derived from a human donor in good health. Some libraries in this study had Jurkat cell RNA spiked in. The DNA of the CDR3 is TGTGCCACCAATGGGGAGGACCGTCGCGCAGATACGCAGTATTTT. Protein product: CATNGEDRRADTQYF. Complete variable domain (other parts from reference TRBV13 and TRBJ2-3): AAGVIQSPRHLIKEKRETATLKCYPIPRHDTVYWYQQGPGQDPQFLISFYEKMQSDKGSIPDRFSAQQFSDYHSELNMSSLELGDSALYFCATNGEDRRADTQYFGPGTRLTVL.